Detailed here is one T cell receptor (beta chain). This sample is drawn from a study of control samples from healthy donors and cancer patients. This table comes from immunoSEQ multiplex PCR, and its TCRdb copy is limited to in-frame clones, with some not included. There are 65,000 to 95,000 clones in the sample; over 75% occur only once, and more than 5.5% lies in the top ten. This CDR3 comprises 16 residues. Trimming removed 4 bases at V and 5 bases at J, with 17 bases between. Germline values: CDR1 SNHLY, CDR2 FYNNEI. Sequencing used blood. This rearrangement joins TRBV2 to TRBJ1-4, with D perhaps matching TRBD1 (5 bases). This receptor was obtained from a man aged 50-60 years in good health. As DNA, the CDR3 is TGTGCCAGCAGTGGGGTTCGGGGACTCGGGAATGAAAAACTGTTTTTT. The encoded protein is CASSGVRGLGNEKLFF.